This is a list of T cell receptor beta chains from one sample in a study of blood T cell repertoires in COVID-19. The repertoire was sequenced with immunoSEQ multiplex PCR; TCRdb's copy has only in-frame clones and lacks some. The sample carries about 160,000 clones, about 87% recorded once. Input material: peripheral blood. The receptors derive from a woman between 65 and 79 years old with COVID-19, enrolled during active disease. Each CDR3 is given with its conserved first and last residue.

TRBV5-1 | 15 | CASSFAGYKDQPQHF
TRBV5-1 | 16 | CASSLEGRGRDQPQHF
TRBV28 | 15 | CASSLRSGRGYEQYF
TRBV30 | 15 | CAWNPNGAVNTEAFF
TRBV25-1 | 13 | CASSAFGNQPQHF
TRBV29-1 | 14 | CSVEGGDTYNEQFF
TRBV27 | 15 | CASSPWRAGPLEQYF
TRBV7-2 | 15 | CASSAQQGGRYEQYF
TRBV6-6 | 15 | CASSYSGRGDYGYTF
TRBV12-5 | 13 | CASGLWGGTEAFF
TRBV6-5 | 16 | CASSYQSGQGNSPLHF
TRBV18 | 15 | CASSPRDNGNTEAFF
TRBV6-5 | 15 | CASSRWDTVAGELFF
TRBV4-1 | 17 | CASSPQGGSSYNSPLHF
TRBV30 | 13 | CAWSVGLSNTIYF
TRBV6-1 | 15 | CASSEQGVSSYEQYF
TRBV2 | 13 | CASRSDGVSPQHF
TRBV5-4 | 16 | CASSHLAGVSTDTQYF
TRBV5-6 | 15 | CASSLGVQGVGGYTF
TRBV7-9 | 13 | CASSSTEAGTQYF
TRBV29-1 | 13 | CSVAPLGADTQYF
TRBV2 | 15 | CASSEFLAGVETQYF
TRBV6-5 | 14 | CASSWGEGNQPQHF
TRBV28 | 16 | CASSLLGSDSNQPQHF
TRBV2 | 14 | CASKSDRGWETQYF
TRBV6-5 | 14 | CASSEFKLDTEAFF
TRBV19 | 15 | CASSPPQGLGHGYTF
TRBV5-4 | 17 | CASSLGTSGALGYEQYF
TRBV12-2 | 17 | CASRSQRQVWSNQPQHF
TRBV9 | 16 | CASSLGLAGSTGELFF
TRBV19 | 16 | CASSPRLAGGTGELFF
TRBV28 | 14 | CASSLDRPNQPQHF
TRBV3-1/TRBV3-2 | 15 | CASSLRQYSGNTIYF
TRBV6-6 | 13 | CASSAGYTGELFF
TRBV3-1/TRBV3-2 | 15 | CASSPGTGGAYEQYF
TRBV19 | 13 | CASSKQGAETQYF
TRBV9 | 15 | CASSSLKSSYNEQFF
TRBV12-5 | 15 | CASGPGTGVTETQYF
TRBV28 | 15 | CASSGGAFSYNEQFF
TRBV11-2 | 14 | CASSLGGINTEAFF
TRBV11-2 | 14 | CASSIGLARETQYF